This record covers a single TCR beta chain. The germline V gene encodes CDR1 MDHEN and CDR2 SYDVKM. The V gene end was trimmed by 7 bases and the J gene end by 7 bases; junction bases not matched to a gene: 8. The CDR3 covers 14 residues. Generated by immunoSEQ multiplex PCR, the TCRdb table keeps only in-frame clones and is missing some. The data contain 150,000 to 170,000 clones, 60% to 85% of them singletons. The sample belongs to a study of blood T cell repertoires in COVID-19. Overall study context: Samples taken during acute and convalescent COVID-19 were collected in the United States, Italy and Spain.

The sequence came from an elderly man with acute or convalescent COVID-19. Source material: peripheral blood. This chain joins TRBV28 and TRBJ2-1; 9 bases are shared with TRBD2. CDR3 in amino acids: CASTSGGSKNEQFF. As DNA, the CDR3 is TGTGCCAGCACCAGCGGGGGGTCCAAGAATGAGCAGTTCTTC. Full variable domain (remainder filled in from reference TRBV28 and TRBJ2-1): DVKVTQSSRYLVKRTGEKVFLECVQDMDHENMFWYRQDPGLGLRLIYFSYDVKMKEKGDIPEGYSVSREKKERFSLILESASTNQTSMYLCASTSGGSKNEQFFGPGTRLTVL.